Sequencing of this T cell receptor beta chain was carried out in a study of blood T cell repertoires in COVID-19. The germline gives CDR1 SEHNR, CDR2 FQNEAQ (reference sequence). Deletions cut 5 bases from V and 6 bases from J, with 14 bases between. This CDR3 has 13 amino acids. The protocol was immunoSEQ multiplex PCR, while the TCRdb copy is restricted to in-frame clones and leaves out a portion. The data contain 200,000 to 300,000 clones, more than 80% of them singletons. The sample was peripheral blood. V gene TRBV7-9 combines with J gene TRBJ2-7; D possibly corresponds to TRBD2 (6 bases). This clonotype originated in an elderly woman with COVID-19, enrolled during active disease. CDR3 nucleotide sequence: TGTGCCAGCAGCCCGAGCGGGTCTAGCGAGCAGTACTTC. This gives the protein CASSPSGSSEQYF.